The present T cell receptor beta chain was sequenced within a study of cytomegalovirus exposure and HLA in healthy donors. Study summary: Around four fifths of 398 genotyped donors fell in the Caucasian-associated ancestry cluster.

V dropped 2 bases and J dropped 6; count of bases not matched to a gene: 5. The CDR3 sequence is 15 residues long. In germline, CDR1 is MNHNS, CDR2 SASEGT. Primers included in the PCR were 60 Vbeta and 13 Jbeta primers. Profiling relied on immunoSEQ multiplex PCR, and the TCRdb table lists in-frame clones only, not all of them. The sample records over 95,000 clones, 74% being singletons. The sample holds one count of this clone. Sequencing input: PBMCs. The chain uses TRBV6-1 and TRBJ1-5, with 9 bases identical to TRBD1. This TCR came from a human donor in good health. CDR3 residues: CASSETGGGGQPQHF. CDR3 nucleotides: TGTGCCAGCAGTGAAACAGGGGGCGGCGGTCAGCCCCAGCATTTT.